Listed below are T cell receptor beta chains from one sample, sequenced in a study of CD8+CD57+ T cells in acquired aplastic anemia. A single record per CDR3 protein comes from TCRdb applying MiXCR to the reads. The table records around 430,000 distinct CDR3 sequences, more than 25% of them present only once. Sample: sorted CD4+, CD8+, or CD8+CD57+ T cells (not recorded which) from PBMCs. The receptors here all came from a human donor with aplastic anemia. Both conserved end residues are part of each CDR3. The D gene is left open where the match is weak. Part of the rows lack a size; the others show once, few, many or a class for expanded clones.

CDR3aa	CDR3nt	v_gene	j_gene	d_gene	abundance
CAISPVAGVGEQYF	TGTGCCATCAGTCCCGTAGCGGGAGTAGGAGAGCAGTACTTC	TRBV10-3	TRBJ2-7	TRBD2	many
CASPRTSGQETQYF	TGTGCCAGCCCAAGGACTAGCGGGCAAGAGACCCAGTACTTC	TRBV7-6	TRBJ2-5	TRBD2	NA
CSVEVVSVTPNEQFF	TGCAGCGTTGAAGTTGTGTCGGTTACCCCCAATGAGCAGTTCTTC	TRBV29-1	TRBJ2-1	NA	many
CASSSGGWGYNEQFF	TGTGCCAGCAGTTCAGGGGGCTGGGGCTACAATGAGCAGTTCTTC	TRBV4-2	TRBJ2-1	TRBD1	few
CASSSGGLYYNEQFF	TGTGCCAGTAGTAGTGGGGGACTTTACTACAATGAGCAGTTCTTC	TRBV19	TRBJ2-1	NA	few
CASSLARDLSNEQFF	TGTGCCAGCAGCTTAGCTCGGGACCTCTCCAATGAGCAGTTCTTC	TRBV7-7	TRBJ2-1	NA	NA
CASSQDPENYGYTF	TGTGCCAGCAGCCAAGATCCAGAGAACTATGGCTACACCTTC	TRBV4-2	TRBJ1-2	NA	many
CASSARTYEQYF	TGTGCCAGCAGCGCCCGGACCTACGAGCAGTACTTC	TRBV7-9	TRBJ2-7	NA	many
CAINGVSGANVLTF	TGTGCCATCAACGGGGTTAGTGGGGCCAACGTCCTGACTTTC	TRBV10-3	TRBJ2-6	NA	many
CASSRLAETQYF	TGTGCCAGCAGCCGACTAGCTGAGACCCAGTACTTC	TRBV5-6	TRBJ2-5	TRBD2	many
CSARVLGSLNQGERNQPQHF	TGCAGTGCTAGAGTCCTAGGTTCTCTGAATCAGGGGGAGCGCAATCAGCCCCAGCATTTT	TRBV20-1	TRBJ1-5	TRBD1	NA
CASTLDFATNEKLFF	TGTGCCAGCACCCTCGACTTTGCAACTAATGAAAAACTGTTTTTT	TRBV7-2	TRBJ1-4	NA	many
CASSRGLAQETQYF	TGCGCCAGCAGCAGGGGACTAGCTCAAGAGACCCAGTACTTC	TRBV5-1	TRBJ2-5	TRBD2	NA
CASRGDRGGNQPQHF	TGCGCCAGCAGGGGAGACAGGGGAGGCAATCAGCCCCAGCATTTT	TRBV10-1	TRBJ1-5	TRBD1	many
CASGLRNTIYF	TGTGCTAGTGGTTTAAGAAACACCATATATTTT	TRBV12-5	TRBJ1-3	NA	few
CSAKDPSSTDTQYF	TGCAGTGCGAAGGACCCCTCTAGCACAGATACGCAGTATTTT	TRBV20-1	TRBJ2-3	NA	NA
CASSPRQKYGYTF	TGTGCCAGCAGCCCCCGACAGAAGTATGGCTACACCTTC	TRBV6-1	TRBJ1-2	NA	NA
CAISVGSREDYGYTF	TGTGCCATCAGTGTTGGGAGCCGGGAGGACTATGGCTACACCTTC	TRBV10-3	TRBJ1-2	NA	NA
CASRPGTFDQPQHF	TGTGCCAGCAGGCCCGGGACATTCGATCAGCCCCAGCATTTT	TRBV28	TRBJ1-5	NA	NA
CATSSPPGPFSYEQYF	TGTGCCACCAGCAGCCCACCGGGGCCGTTTTCCTACGAGCAGTACTTC	TRBV15	TRBJ2-7	NA	NA
CASSQGSLANQETQYF	TGTGCCAGCAGCCAAGGGAGTTTGGCGAACCAAGAGACCCAGTACTTC	TRBV14	TRBJ2-5	NA	NA
CASSVAERGGNQETQYF	TGTGCCAGCAGCGTAGCTGAACGGGGGGGAAACCAAGAGACCCAGTACTTC	TRBV9	TRBJ2-5	TRBD2	few
CSARKLAGGWGQETQYF	TGCAGTGCTAGAAAACTAGCGGGGGGGTGGGGCCAAGAGACCCAGTACTTC	TRBV20-1	TRBJ2-5	TRBD2	NA
CASSEGKGGGREREKLFF	TGCGCCAGCAGTGAGGGAAAGGGTGGGGGAAGGGAACGCGAAAAACTGTTTTTT	TRBV10-2	TRBJ1-4	NA	NA
CASSPRGGSSYEQYF	TGTGCCAGCAGCCCCCGGGGAGGGAGCTCCTACGAGCAGTACTTC	TRBV7-6	TRBJ2-7	TRBD2	many
CASSLGRDVEQYF	TGTGCCAGCAGTCTCGGGAGAGATGTCGAGCAGTACTTC	TRBV12-3/TRBV12-4	TRBJ2-7	NA	NA
CASSYRDRNTIYF	TGTGCCAGCAGTTACCGAGACCGAAACACCATATATTTT	TRBV2	TRBJ1-3	NA	few
CASSLDSRTEYGYTF	TGTGCCAGCAGCTTAGACAGTCGAACAGAGTATGGCTACACCTTC	TRBV11-2	TRBJ1-2	NA	NA
CASPGGRYGYTF	TGTGCCTCCCCGGGAGGGCGATATGGCTACACCTTC	TRBV30	TRBJ1-2	NA	NA
CACTTGPVGNSPLHF	TGTGCCTGCACCACCGGGCCTGTGGGTAATTCACCCCTCCACTTT	TRBV30	TRBJ1-6	NA	few
CAWSAEVDLPQHF	TGTGCCTGGAGTGCGGAAGTGGATCTGCCCCAGCATTTT	TRBV30	TRBJ1-5	NA	few
CASNRHLFSPQHF	TGTGCCAGCAACCGACACCTTTTCAGCCCCCAGCATTTT	TRBV6-1	TRBJ1-5	NA	few
CASSFHVANEQFF	TGTGCCAGCAGCTTTCACGTTGCCAATGAGCAGTTCTTC	TRBV7-9	TRBJ2-1	NA	few
CASSQVKGIIYNEQFF	TGTGCCAGCAGCCAAGTTAAGGGAATAATTTACAATGAGCAGTTCTTC	TRBV14	TRBJ2-1	NA	NA
CASSLFGGGSGNTIYF	TGTGCCAGCAGTTTATTCGGGGGAGGAAGTGGAAACACCATATATTTT	TRBV12-3/TRBV12-4	TRBJ1-3	NA	few
CASSVATWSPQETQYF	TGTGCCAGCAGCGTAGCTACTTGGTCCCCCCAAGAGACCCAGTACTTC	TRBV9	TRBJ2-5	NA	few
CSASELRIRETQYF	TGCAGTGCTAGTGAATTGAGGATTCGAGAGACCCAGTACTTC	TRBV20-1	TRBJ2-5	NA	NA
CASSLTADDFYEQYF	TGTGCCAGCAGTTTAACGGCTGACGACTTCTACGAGCAGTACTTC	TRBV25-1	TRBJ2-7	NA	NA
CASSQEGAGLTGELFF	TGCGCCAGCAGCCAAGAAGGGGCGGGTTTAACCGGGGAGCTGTTTTTT	TRBV4-1	TRBJ2-2	NA	NA
CASSPPDRGYDGYTF	TGTGCCAGCAGCCCGCCGGACAGGGGATACGATGGCTACACCTTC	TRBV16	TRBJ1-2	TRBD1	few
CASRNRLPGETQYF	TGTGCCAGCAGAAACCGACTCCCCGGAGAGACCCAGTACTTC	TRBV28	TRBJ2-5	NA	NA
CASSQADTPGNTIYF	TGTGCCAGCAGCCAAGCAGATACCCCTGGAAACACCATATATTTT	TRBV2	TRBJ1-3	NA	NA
CASRRSGTGSNQPQHF	TGCGCCAGCCGCCGTTCAGGGACAGGTAGCAATCAGCCCCAGCATTTT	TRBV4-1	TRBJ1-5	TRBD1	NA
CASSLSGGTFQETQYF	TGTGCTAGCAGCTTATCCGGGGGGACTTTTCAAGAGACCCAGTACTTC	TRBV7-7	TRBJ2-5	TRBD2	NA
CATSVSPVETQYF	TGTGCCACCAGTGTCTCCCCCGTGGAGACCCAGTACTTC	TRBV24-1	TRBJ2-5	NA	many
CASSPSGNSGNTVYF	TGTGCCAGCAGTCCCTCGGGGAACTCTGGAAACACCGTATATTTT	TRBV12-3/TRBV12-4	TRBJ1-3	NA	NA
CATSRYTDYEQYF	TGTGCCACCAGCAGATATACCGACTACGAGCAGTACTTC	TRBV15	TRBJ2-7	NA	NA
CASSLTSFQETQYF	TGTGCCAGCAGTTTAACGTCCTTTCAAGAGACCCAGTACTTC	TRBV10-3	TRBJ2-5	NA	NA
CASSLGQGRTYEQYF	TGTGCCAGCAGCTTAGGACAGGGACGGACCTACGAGCAGTACTTC	TRBV7-8	TRBJ2-7	TRBD1	many
CAISETGTGVYEQYF	TGTGCCATCAGTGAGACCGGGACAGGGGTGTACGAGCAGTACTTC	TRBV10-3	TRBJ2-7	TRBD1	NA
CASSQGSGGSNQPQHF	TGTGCCAGCAGCCAAGGATCAGGGGGTAGCAATCAGCCCCAGCATTTT	TRBV4-2	TRBJ1-5	TRBD1	NA
CASSFRQGSHEQYF	TGTGCCAGCAGTTTCAGACAGGGTTCCCACGAGCAGTACTTC	TRBV12-3/TRBV12-4	TRBJ2-7	TRBD1	many
CASSEQEGVLSPLHF	TGTGCCAGCAGTGAACAGGAGGGGGTACTGTCACCCCTCCACTTT	TRBV25-1	TRBJ1-6	NA	NA
CASTPQGPNYGYTF	TGTGCCAGCACACCACAGGGCCCTAACTATGGCTACACCTTC	TRBV5-4	TRBJ1-2	NA	few
CASSESLSPETQYF	TGTGCCAGCAGTGAAAGTCTGAGTCCGGAGACCCAGTACTTC	TRBV2	TRBJ2-5	NA	many
CASSAGAAGNTIYF	TGTGCCAGCAGCGCCGGGGCCGCTGGAAACACCATATATTTT	TRBV9	TRBJ1-3	NA	NA
CASSRQGDGGNIQYF	TGTGCCAGCAGCCGACAGGGGGATGGAGGGAACATTCAGTACTTC	TRBV11-2	TRBJ2-4	TRBD1	NA
CAGGWGGNQPQHF	TGTGCCGGTGGTTGGGGGGGCAATCAGCCCCAGCATTTT	TRBV6-2/TRBV6-3	TRBJ1-5	NA	NA
CASSIRRDSLNTGELFF	TGCGCCAGCAGCATACGCCGGGACAGTCTGAACACCGGGGAGCTGTTTTTT	TRBV5-1	TRBJ2-2	TRBD1	NA
CASSVGLVRELKGVYEQYF	TGTGCCAGCAGCGTAGGCCTGGTGCGGGAGTTAAAGGGGGTCTACGAGCAGTACTTC	TRBV9	TRBJ2-7	NA	NA